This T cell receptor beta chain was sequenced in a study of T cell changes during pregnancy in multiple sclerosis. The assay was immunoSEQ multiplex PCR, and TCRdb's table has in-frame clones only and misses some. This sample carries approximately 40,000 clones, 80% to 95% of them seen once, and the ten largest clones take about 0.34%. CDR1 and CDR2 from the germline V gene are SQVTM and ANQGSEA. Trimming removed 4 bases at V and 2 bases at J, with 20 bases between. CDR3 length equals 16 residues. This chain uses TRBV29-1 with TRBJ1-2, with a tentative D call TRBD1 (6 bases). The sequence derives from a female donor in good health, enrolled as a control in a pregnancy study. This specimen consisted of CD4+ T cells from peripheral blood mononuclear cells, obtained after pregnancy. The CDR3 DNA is TGCAGCGTTGGGCGAGACGGACAGAGAGGGAACTATGGCTACACCTTC. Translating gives CSVGRDGQRGNYGYTF.